These 2 T cell receptor beta chains share one sample of origin, sequenced in a study of blood T cells in healthy people across ages (dated by TCRdb to 2013 to 2016). The library was generated by 5' RACE. TCRdb shows the sequencer as Illumina HiSeq 2500. A second PCR of roughly 7 to 11 cycles was performed with a sample-barcoded 5' primer and a J-beta primer mix. In TCRdb, the public reads were trimmed at Q25 with fastp and aligned with MiXCR, with productive beta chains retained. Records with the same CDR3 protein are collapsed into one entry carrying the most frequent genes and DNA. The sample contains some 1.4 million distinct CDR3 sequences, approximately 38% of them found a single time. The top ten clonotypes cover 6.5% to 10% of the sample. The specimen sequenced was blood. Receptors originate from a woman aged 18-30 years in good health.

The chain employs TRBV4-2 and TRBJ1-2, with D unresolved. Trimming removed 0 bases at V and 1 base at J, with 9 bases between. The CDR3 consists of 15 residues. Germline CDR1 and CDR2: LGHNA and YNFKEQ. CDR3 bases: TGTGCCAGCAGCCAAGAGCTGGGTTATAACTATGGCTACACCTTC. As protein: CASSQELGYNYGYTF.

V is TRBV3-1 and J is TRBJ2-5; D is possibly TRBD2 (7 bases). Germline CDR1 reads LGHDT; CDR2 reads YNNKEL (reference sequence). The length of the CDR3 is 20 residues. Trimming cost V 4 bases and J 11 bases, with 38 bases left between them. CDR3 nucleotide sequence: TGTGCCAGCAGCCTCGACCGACTAGCCCCTCCGGATCCAGGGGAGTTGGAGCAGTACTTC. Its protein product is CASSLDRLAPPDPGELEQYF.